The clone carrying this TCR beta chain was counted between two and nine times. The sample is drawn from a study of T and B cells in COVID-19 patients. Each TRB amplification used about 250-550 ng of genomic DNA from blood. TRB rearrangements were amplified by multiplex PCR with BIOMED2 TRB-A/B primers. TCRdb reprocessed the multiplex PCR reads with MiXCR, giving one entry per CDR3 protein. The data contain nearly 15,000 distinct CDR3 sequences, roughly 29% of them singletons. The material sequenced was blood. The source of this sequence is a human donor who had recovered from COVID-19.

The DNA for the CDR3 is TGTGCCAGCAGTTACTCATGGGAGCAGTTCTTC. Translating it yields CASSYSWEQFF. The V call is TRBV6-2 or TRBV6-3, the J call TRBJ2-1; D is uncertain. CDR3 size: 11 residues. V lost 0 bases to trimming and J lost 10 bases, with 4 bases between them. CDR1 MNHEY and CDR2 SVGEGT come from the germline V gene.